The rows below give T cell receptor beta chains drawn from one sample of a study of graft-versus-host responses after intestinal transplantation. Generated by immunoSEQ multiplex PCR, the TCRdb table keeps only in-frame clones and is missing some. The sample contains about 27,000 clones, 83% of which appear only once. The sample in question was PBMCs, obtained 28 days after intestinal transplant. The receptors come from a human patient who received an intestinal transplant, so some T cells may come from the graft donor. The CDR3 runs from the conserved cysteine through the conserved F or W. A D gene is named only where the DNA matches it firmly. Size is omitted from some rows. Given values are once, few, many or a class for expanded clones.

abundance: -; d_gene: TRBD2; v_gene: TRBV7-3; j_gene: TRBJ2-1; CDR3nt: TGTGCCAGCAGCCCGAAAGGGCTAGCGGGGGTCTACAATGAGCAGTTCTTC; CDR3aa: CASSPKGLAGVYNEQFF
abundance: -; d_gene: -; v_gene: TRBV5-4; j_gene: TRBJ2-3; CDR3nt: TGTGCCAGCAGCTTGTACGGGTCCCGCACAGATACGCAGTATTTT; CDR3aa: CASSLYGSRTDTQYF
abundance: once; d_gene: TRBD2; v_gene: TRBV29-1; j_gene: TRBJ2-7; CDR3nt: TGCAGCGTTGAAGGGACTAGCGGGAGCTCCTACGAGCAGTACTTC; CDR3aa: CSVEGTSGSSYEQYF
abundance: -; d_gene: -; v_gene: TRBV2; j_gene: TRBJ1-6; CDR3nt: TGTGCCACCCAAAGCTCCTATAATTCACCCCTCCACTTT; CDR3aa: CATQSSYNSPLHF
abundance: -; d_gene: TRBD1; v_gene: TRBV11-2; j_gene: TRBJ2-5; CDR3nt: TGTGCCAGCAGCCGGAACTACAGGGGGCGAAGGGGTGAGACCCAGTACTTC; CDR3aa: CASSRNYRGRRGETQYF
abundance: -; d_gene: -; v_gene: TRBV4-1; j_gene: TRBJ1-1; CDR3nt: TGCGCCAGCAGCCAGGAACCTTACAGGGATGATCACACTGAAGCTTTCTTT; CDR3aa: CASSQEPYRDDHTEAFF
abundance: -; d_gene: TRBD1; v_gene: TRBV4-1; j_gene: TRBJ1-1; CDR3nt: TGCGCCAGCAGCCGAGGGACAGTCTGGAACACTGAAGCTTTCTTT; CDR3aa: CASSRGTVWNTEAFF
abundance: -; d_gene: TRBD1; v_gene: TRBV7-9; j_gene: TRBJ1-3; CDR3nt: TGTGCCAGCAGCACTACCTCGGGACAGGGCTCTGGAAACACCATATATTTT; CDR3aa: CASSTTSGQGSGNTIYF
abundance: -; d_gene: TRBD1; v_gene: TRBV27; j_gene: TRBJ1-4; CDR3nt: TGTGCCAGCAGTTTATTAAGTGGGACAGGGTATGAAAAACTGTTTTTT; CDR3aa: CASSLLSGTGYEKLFF
abundance: -; d_gene: -; v_gene: TRBV19; j_gene: TRBJ1-1; CDR3nt: TGTGCCAGTACCCCCGAGGCCGGGGCGGGGAACACTGAAGCTTTCTTT; CDR3aa: CASTPEAGAGNTEAFF
abundance: -; d_gene: TRBD1; v_gene: TRBV18; j_gene: TRBJ1-6; CDR3nt: TGTGCCAGCTCACCGGACAGGTTTCCCTCACCCCTCCACTTT; CDR3aa: CASSPDRFPSPLHF
abundance: -; d_gene: -; v_gene: TRBV11-2; j_gene: TRBJ2-1; CDR3nt: TGTGCCAGCAGCTTAGGGGCGGGGAATGAGCAGTTCTTC; CDR3aa: CASSLGAGNEQFF
abundance: -; d_gene: TRBD1; v_gene: TRBV27; j_gene: TRBJ1-1; CDR3nt: TGTGCCACCCTAATAGGGACAGGCGCAATGAACACTGAAGCTTTCTTT; CDR3aa: CATLIGTGAMNTEAFF
abundance: -; d_gene: -; v_gene: TRBV2; j_gene: TRBJ2-5; CDR3nt: TGTGCCAGCGGCCAAGGCCTTACCCAGTACTTC; CDR3aa: CASGQGLTQYF
abundance: -; d_gene: -; v_gene: TRBV28; j_gene: TRBJ2-7; CDR3nt: TGTGCCAGCAGTTTACAAACAGGGATTAACGAGCAGTACTTC; CDR3aa: CASSLQTGINEQYF
abundance: -; d_gene: TRBD1; v_gene: TRBV6-5; j_gene: TRBJ2-7; CDR3nt: TGTGCCAGCAGTTACGAGAGGGACAGCTCCTACGAGCAGTACTTC; CDR3aa: CASSYERDSSYEQYF
abundance: -; d_gene: TRBD1; v_gene: TRBV5-1; j_gene: TRBJ1-2; CDR3nt: TGCGCCAGCAGCTTGGCCATCAGGGGGAGATACTATGGCTACACCTTC; CDR3aa: CASSLAIRGRYYGYTF
abundance: -; d_gene: -; v_gene: TRBV7-9; j_gene: TRBJ1-1; CDR3nt: TGTGCCAGCAGCTTAGCCCCGGGACACTCGAACACTGAAGCTTTCTTT; CDR3aa: CASSLAPGHSNTEAFF
abundance: -; d_gene: TRBD1; v_gene: TRBV10-3; j_gene: TRBJ1-2; CDR3nt: TGTGCCATCAGTGGGCGAAACAGGGGCCTTAACTATGGCTACACCTTC; CDR3aa: CAISGRNRGLNYGYTF
abundance: few; d_gene: TRBD2; v_gene: TRBV5-6; j_gene: TRBJ2-7; CDR3nt: TGTGCCAGCAGCCCGTGGGGAGGGCCTTACGAGCAGTACTTC; CDR3aa: CASSPWGGPYEQYF
abundance: -; d_gene: TRBD2; v_gene: TRBV6-4; j_gene: TRBJ2-1; CDR3nt: TGTGCCAGCAGTCCGACACTAGCGGTAGGGGGCAATGAGCAGTTCTTC; CDR3aa: CASSPTLAVGGNEQFF
abundance: once; d_gene: TRBD1; v_gene: TRBV27; j_gene: TRBJ2-3; CDR3nt: TGTGCCAGCAGTTCGGACAGGGTTCTCTATTTT; CDR3aa: CASSSDRVLYF
abundance: -; d_gene: -; v_gene: TRBV21-1; j_gene: TRBJ2-1; CDR3nt: TGTGCCAGCAGCAAAGAGAGTGGGGGGCCTCCCTACAATGAGCAGTTCTTC; CDR3aa: CASSKESGGPPYNEQFF
abundance: few; d_gene: -; v_gene: TRBV6-1; j_gene: TRBJ1-5; CDR3nt: TGTGCCAGCACCCCCCGTTTGTGGGGCAATCAGCCCCAGCATTTT; CDR3aa: CASTPRLWGNQPQHF
abundance: -; d_gene: TRBD1; v_gene: TRBV18; j_gene: TRBJ2-1; CDR3nt: TGTGCCAGCTCACCGTCGGACAGGGGCTACTACAATGAGCAGTTCTTC; CDR3aa: CASSPSDRGYYNEQFF
abundance: -; d_gene: -; v_gene: TRBV2; j_gene: TRBJ2-4; CDR3nt: TGTGCCAGCAGTGAACTGGAAGGATTAGCCAAAAACATTCAGTACTTC; CDR3aa: CASSELEGLAKNIQYF
abundance: -; d_gene: -; v_gene: TRBV29-1; j_gene: TRBJ1-2; CDR3nt: TGCAGCGTGGTCAGCGGGGACTATGGCTACACCTTC; CDR3aa: CSVVSGDYGYTF
abundance: -; d_gene: -; v_gene: TRBV6-5; j_gene: TRBJ1-2; CDR3nt: TGTGCCAGCACCCCCGGTCCTAGCTATGGCTACACCTTC; CDR3aa: CASTPGPSYGYTF
abundance: -; d_gene: -; v_gene: TRBV28; j_gene: TRBJ2-7; CDR3nt: TGTGCCAGCAGTAAGAGGGGGGCGGGCGAGCAGTACTTC; CDR3aa: CASSKRGAGEQYF
abundance: -; d_gene: -; v_gene: TRBV10-3; j_gene: TRBJ2-7; CDR3nt: TGTGCCATCGCATCCGACAGGTTAAGGTACGAGCAGTACTTC; CDR3aa: CAIASDRLRYEQYF
abundance: -; d_gene: -; v_gene: TRBV28; j_gene: TRBJ2-3; CDR3nt: TGTGCCAGCAGTTCGGAGGGGGGGACGGTGGGCACAGATACGCAGTATTTT; CDR3aa: CASSSEGGTVGTDTQYF
abundance: -; d_gene: TRBD1; v_gene: TRBV7-9; j_gene: TRBJ2-1; CDR3nt: TGTGCCAGCAGCTCGGACAGGTGGGACAATGAGCAGTTCTTC; CDR3aa: CASSSDRWDNEQFF
abundance: few; d_gene: TRBD2; v_gene: TRBV6-1; j_gene: TRBJ2-5; CDR3nt: TGTGCCAGCACGGGGGGGGCCCAGCAAGAGACCCAGTACTTC; CDR3aa: CASTGGAQQETQYF
abundance: -; d_gene: TRBD2; v_gene: TRBV9; j_gene: TRBJ2-2; CDR3nt: TGTGCCAGCAGCGTAGTAGGACTAGCGGGGGGCGCGTACACCGGGGAGCTGTTTTTT; CDR3aa: CASSVVGLAGGAYTGELFF
abundance: -; d_gene: TRBD1; v_gene: TRBV19; j_gene: TRBJ1-5; CDR3nt: TGTGCCAGTAGTAGACAGGGACTGGGACAGCCCCAGCATTTT; CDR3aa: CASSRQGLGQPQHF
abundance: -; d_gene: TRBD1; v_gene: TRBV10-2; j_gene: TRBJ1-6; CDR3nt: TGCGCCAGCAAGTCGGTCCGCGACAGGGAGAGCTCCTATAATTCACCCCTCCACTTT; CDR3aa: CASKSVRDRESSYNSPLHF
abundance: -; d_gene: -; v_gene: TRBV5-1; j_gene: TRBJ2-1; CDR3nt: TGCGCCAGCAGCTTCCGTAGAGCTGCGGTTACCTCCTACAATGAGCAGTTCTTC; CDR3aa: CASSFRRAAVTSYNEQFF
abundance: few; d_gene: TRBD1; v_gene: TRBV6-1; j_gene: TRBJ1-6; CDR3nt: TGTGCCAGCAGTGCCTGGACAGGGGCAGGAAGTTCACCCCTCCACTTT; CDR3aa: CASSAWTGAGSSPLHF
abundance: once; d_gene: -; v_gene: TRBV28; j_gene: TRBJ1-3; CDR3nt: TGCGCCAGCAGTCCTTATTTGGGGCGGGTCTCTGGAAACACCATATATTTT; CDR3aa: CASSPYLGRVSGNTIYF
abundance: few; d_gene: TRBD1; v_gene: TRBV5-6; j_gene: TRBJ2-6; CDR3nt: TGTGCCAGCAGCGGGACAGGGAGCTCTGGGGCCAACGTCCTGACTTTC; CDR3aa: CASSGTGSSGANVLTF
abundance: -; d_gene: TRBD2; v_gene: TRBV7-6; j_gene: TRBJ2-2; CDR3nt: TGTGCCAGCAGCCCCCTATTGGGAGGGGCGAACACCGGGGAGCTGTTTTTT; CDR3aa: CASSPLLGGANTGELFF
abundance: -; d_gene: TRBD2; v_gene: TRBV28; j_gene: TRBJ2-7; CDR3nt: TGTGCCAGCAGTCCCGGGACTAGCGGCTACGAGCAGTACTTC; CDR3aa: CASSPGTSGYEQYF
abundance: -; d_gene: -; v_gene: TRBV15; j_gene: TRBJ2-3; CDR3nt: TGTGCCACCAGCACTGGCGGGACGCACACAGATACGCAGTATTTT; CDR3aa: CATSTGGTHTDTQYF
abundance: -; d_gene: TRBD1; v_gene: TRBV7-7; j_gene: TRBJ1-2; CDR3nt: TGTGCCAGCAGCCCAGTGCCGGGACAGGGGACCATTTACGGCTACACCTTC; CDR3aa: CASSPVPGQGTIYGYTF
abundance: -; d_gene: -; v_gene: TRBV28; j_gene: TRBJ2-1; CDR3nt: TGTGCCAGCAGTTTTCCTCAGTCCGTGCAGTTCTTC; CDR3aa: CASSFPQSVQFF
abundance: -; d_gene: TRBD1; v_gene: TRBV4-1; j_gene: TRBJ2-7; CDR3nt: TGCGCCAGCAGCCTACGCCCCCCCCTCGGGACAGGGGACGGGTACGAGCAGTACTTC; CDR3aa: CASSLRPPLGTGDGYEQYF
abundance: -; d_gene: -; v_gene: TRBV2; j_gene: TRBJ2-3; CDR3nt: TGTGCCAGCAGTGGTAACTGGTATACGCAGTATTTT; CDR3aa: CASSGNWYTQYF
abundance: -; d_gene: -; v_gene: TRBV20-1; j_gene: TRBJ2-5; CDR3nt: TGCAGTGCTCCACAAGGGGAGACCCAGTACTTC; CDR3aa: CSAPQGETQYF
abundance: -; d_gene: TRBD1; v_gene: TRBV10-1; j_gene: TRBJ1-1; CDR3nt: TGCGCCAGCAGCGCGACAGGGGAGAGCACTGAAGCTTTCTTT; CDR3aa: CASSATGESTEAFF